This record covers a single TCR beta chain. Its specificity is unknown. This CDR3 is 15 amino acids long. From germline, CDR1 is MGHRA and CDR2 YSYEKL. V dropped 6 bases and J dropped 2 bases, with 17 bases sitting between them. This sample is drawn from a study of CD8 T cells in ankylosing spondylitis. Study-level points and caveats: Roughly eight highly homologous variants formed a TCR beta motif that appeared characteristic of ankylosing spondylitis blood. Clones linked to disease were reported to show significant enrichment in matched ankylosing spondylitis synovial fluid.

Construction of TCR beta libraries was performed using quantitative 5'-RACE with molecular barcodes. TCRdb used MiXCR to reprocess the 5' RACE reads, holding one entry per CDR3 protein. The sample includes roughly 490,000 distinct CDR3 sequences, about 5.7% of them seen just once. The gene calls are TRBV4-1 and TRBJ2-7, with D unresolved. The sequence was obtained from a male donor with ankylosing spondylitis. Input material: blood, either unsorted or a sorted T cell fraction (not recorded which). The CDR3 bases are TGCGCCAGCAGGGGAAGGGCGTTCCTAGCCTACGAGCAGTACTTC. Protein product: CASRGRAFLAYEQYF.